The rows below give T cell receptor beta chains drawn from one sample of a study of T-cell reconstitution after alpha-beta-depleted transplantation in children. TCRdb analysed the PCR reads with MiXCR anew, one entry per CDR3 protein. The repertoire includes fewer than 550,000 distinct CDR3 sequences, about a sixth of them detected once, and about 32% sits in the top ten. This sample comprised PBMCs, mostly from graft donor cells, obtained 360 days after TCRalphabeta/CD19-depleted stem cell transplant. The receptors come from a boy under two years old who had a stem cell transplant for Wiskott-Aldrich syndrome, so the T cells may come from the graft donor. Both conserved end residues are part of each CDR3.

j_call v_call cdr3_aa
TRBJ2-2 TRBV5-1 CASSKTQGVNTGELFF
TRBJ2-5 TRBV12-3/TRBV12-4 CASSLRQVQETQYF
TRBJ2-1 TRBV20-1 CSARSGWHEQFF
TRBJ1-1 TRBV29-1 CSVLSGQGDTEAFF
TRBJ2-5 TRBV7-2 CASSAQGLTDTQYF
TRBJ2-3 TRBV12-3/TRBV12-4 CASSLATSETDTQYF
TRBJ2-2 TRBV12-3/TRBV12-4 CASSPGTRSFSGELFF
TRBJ2-7 TRBV2 CASSDRLARSYEQYF
TRBJ2-7 TRBV10-3 CAIGGQGAGEQYF
TRBJ2-2 TRBV11-2 CASSLSPSGPANTGELFF
TRBJ2-7 TRBV12-3/TRBV12-4 CASSFGLAGPVGYEQYF